Each of the 21 T cell receptor beta chains below was sequenced from the same sample in a study of regulatory and conventional T cells in RAG deficiency. Measured with immunoSEQ multiplex PCR; TCRdb has only the in-frame clones, and not every one. The data show 20,000 to 25,000 clones, 95% to 97% seen once. The sorted conventional CD4+ T cells were CD25-low and CD127-high, with genomic DNA sequenced. The same data also contributed to another study, on regulatory T cells. That report adds: Amplification used 52 TRBV primers and 13 TRBJ primers.

The sequenced sample was CD25- CD4+ T cells sorted from blood. Source of these receptors: a human donor in good health.

Note on this clone: This CDR3 is also generated by other DNA sequences in the sample. The chain couples TRBV19 to TRBJ2-2, with D tentatively TRBD1 (6 bases). Deletions cut 1 base from V and 3 bases from J, with 9 bases between. CDR3 length: 15 amino acids. Per germline, CDR1 LNHDA and CDR2 SQIVND (reference sequence). CDR3 loop: CASSIVGADTGELFF. As DNA, the CDR3 is TGTGCCAGTAGTATAGTGGGGGCCGACACCGGGGAGCTGTTTTTT.

The chain couples TRBV2 to TRBJ1-1, with 7 positions matching TRBD1. With 5 bases clipped from V and 2 bases from J, the junction kept 5 bases outside the gene matches. Germline-derived CDR1 and CDR2 are SNHLY and FYNNEI. CDR3 length equals 14 residues. The CDR3 reads CASSIGGRNTEAFF. CDR3 DNA: TGTGCCAGCAGTATAGGGGGCCGAAACACTGAAGCTTTCTTT.

This chain links TRBV7-6 with TRBJ2-5, with D unclear. Germline V gene data show CDR1 as SGHVS and CDR2 as FNYEAQ. The V end lost 8 bases, the J end lost 1 base, and 14 bases lay between the germline ends. This CDR3 comprises 14 residues. CDR3 amino acids: CASAPRQGQETQYF. The DNA for the CDR3 is TGTGCCAGCGCACCCCGACAAGGCCAAGAGACCCAGTACTTC.

This rearrangement joins TRBV10-3 to TRBJ1-1; possible D gene TRBD1, 6 bases. V gave up 9 bases and J gave up 6 bases, with 17 bases separating them. Germline CDR1 and CDR2: ENHRY and SYGVKD. CDR3 length: 13 residues. CDR3 DNA sequence: TGTGCCATTTACCGACAGGAGGAGGCTGAAGCTTTCTTT. Its protein is CAIYRQEEAEAFF.

This rearrangement joins TRBV7-3 to TRBJ2-3; TRBD2 matches at 11 bases. The V segment lost 5 bases and the J segment 7 bases; nucleotides outside the gene matches: 14. Germline assignment: CDR1 SGHTA and CDR2 FQGTGA. The CDR3 has 17 residues. The CDR3 DNA is TGTGCCAGCAGCCCAAAATCGGCTAGCGGGGGGAGGTATACGCAGTATTTT. This translates into CASSPKSASGGRYTQYF.

The J gene is TRBJ1-2, the V gene TRBV5-1; TRBD1 is a possible D gene (5 bases). The CDR3 consists of 13 residues. Trimming shortened V by 9 bases and J by 5 bases, and 17 bases separated the two germline ends. Germline assignment: CDR1 SGHRS and CDR2 YFSETQ. CDR3 protein: CATRETDEYGYTF. The DNA of the CDR3 is TGCGCCACCCGGGAGACAGACGAATATGGCTACACCTTC.

The chain joins TRBV19 to TRBJ1-5; D gene uncertain. V was cut by 7 bases and J by 3 bases, with 10 bases left in between. The CDR3 has 13 residues. The germline V gene encodes CDR1 LNHDA and CDR2 SQIVND (reference sequence). The CDR3 sequence: CASNAGFNQPQHF. In DNA, the CDR3 is TGTGCCAGTAATGCGGGTTTCAATCAGCCCCAGCATTTT.

The chain links TRBV30 to TRBJ1-1, with 7 nucleotides matching TRBD1. CDR3 length: 15 amino acids. Germline V gives CDR1 GTSNPN, CDR2 SVGIG (reference sequence). Trimming at V came to 4 bases and at J to 5 bases, leaving 13 bases not matched to a gene. The CDR3 loop reads CAWNLASTGRTEAFF. Here the CDR3 DNA reads TGTGCCTGGAACCTGGCATCGACAGGGAGGACTGAAGCTTTCTTT.

The chain employs TRBV7-2 and TRBJ2-7, with 8 nucleotides matching TRBD2. Germline CDR1 SGHTA, CDR2 FQGNSA. The CDR3 is 17 amino acids. V was pared by 5 bases and J by 2 bases, with 14 bases of the junction left unmatched. DNA of the CDR3: TGTGCCAGCAGCCCAAGGGGAGGCGGGGGGTCCCCCTACGAGCAGTACTTC. Its protein product is CASSPRGGGGSPYEQYF. Complete variable domain (other parts from reference TRBV7-2 and TRBJ2-7): GAGVSQSPSNKVTEKGKDVELRCDPISGHTALYWYRQSLGQGLEFLIYFQGNSAPDKSGLPSDRFSAERTGGSVSTLTIQRTQQEDSAVYLCASSPRGGGGSPYEQYFGPGTRLTVT.

This chain uses TRBV11-2 with TRBJ1-1; 7 bases are a match to TRBD1. The CDR3 runs to 14 residues. Germline values: CDR1 SGHAT, CDR2 FQNNGV. V was pared by 3 bases and J by 1 base, with 2 bases of the junction left unmatched. DNA of the CDR3: TGTGCCAGCAGCTTCCAGGGGGGGAACACTGAAGCTTTCTTT. Amino acids: CASSFQGGNTEAFF. The variable domain in full, completed from reference TRBV11-2 and TRBJ1-1, reads EAGVAQSPRYKIIEKRQSVAFWCNPISGHATLYWYQQILGQGPKLLIQFQNNGVVDDSQLPKDRFSAERLKGVDSTLKIQPAKLEDSAVYLCASSFQGGNTEAFFGQGTRLTVV.

The chain links TRBV7-3 to TRBJ1-1; D not certain. V lost 5 bases and J lost 3, with 13 bases in between. The CDR3 totals 14 residues. CDR1 and CDR2 from the germline V gene are SGHTA and FQGTGA. The CDR3 DNA reads as TGTGCCAGCAGCCTAGACGGAAGAGACACTGAAGCTTTCTTT. This gives the protein CASSLDGRDTEAFF.

V gene TRBV7-2 combines with J gene TRBJ1-1, with 7 bases that match TRBD1. Per germline, CDR1 SGHTA and CDR2 FQGNSA. The trim removed 2 bases at V and 3 bases at J, leaving 6 bases unmatched. CDR3 length: 15 residues. DNA for the CDR3: TGTGCCAGCAGCTTAAACCAAAGGGGGCACACTGAAGCTTTCTTT. Amino acid sequence: CASSLNQRGHTEAFF. Complete variable domain (other parts from reference TRBV7-2 and TRBJ1-1): GAGVSQSPSNKVTEKGKDVELRCDPISGHTALYWYRQSLGQGLEFLIYFQGNSAPDKSGLPSDRFSAERTGGSVSTLTIQRTQQEDSAVYLCASSLNQRGHTEAFFGQGTRLTVV.

For the CDR3, the DNA is TGTGCCAGCAGCTTAGCCCAGAGCGGACCGATCTACGAGCAGTACTTC. This encodes CASSLAQSGPIYEQYF. V is TRBV7-2 and J is TRBJ2-7; D may be TRBD2 (5 bases). This CDR3 has 16 amino acids. The germline V and J ends were trimmed by 0 bases and 3 bases, with 15 bases remaining between them. The germline V gene has CDR1 SGHTA and CDR2 FQGNSA.

The V and J genes are TRBV2 and TRBJ2-7, with D perhaps TRBD1 (5 bases). CDR1 and CDR2 from the germline V gene are SNHLY and FYNNEI. V dropped 5 bases and J dropped 3 bases, with 8 bases sitting between them. The CDR3 contains 12 residues. This chain's CDR3 is CASSMTDYEQYF. In nucleotides, the CDR3 is TGTGCCAGCAGTATGACAGACTACGAGCAGTACTTC.

The chain recombines TRBV7-9 with TRBJ1-4; D gene unclear. The V gene lost 3 bases and the J gene lost 5 bases, with 7 bases spanning the gap. CDR3 size: 13 residues. Germline V CDR1 and CDR2: SEHNR, FQNEAQ (reference sequence). The CDR3: CASSFAENEKLFF. In DNA form, the CDR3 reads TGTGCCAGCAGCTTTGCGGAGAATGAAAAACTGTTTTTT.

The chain carries TRBV29-1 and TRBJ1-1, with TRBD1 matching over 8 bases. The germline V gene has CDR1 SQVTM and CDR2 ANQGSEA. V lost 6 bases, J lost 2 bases, and 5 bases stayed unmatched. The CDR3 contains 13 residues. In nucleotides, the CDR3 is TGCAGCGTCCGGACAGGGCTAAACACTGAAGCTTTCTTT. Translated: CSVRTGLNTEAFF.

The chain combines TRBV28 with TRBJ1-2, with D perhaps matching TRBD1 (6 bases). Germline V gene lookup returns CDR1 MDHEN and CDR2 SYDVKM. The V end lost 6 bases, the J end lost 7 bases, and 12 bases lay between the germline ends. This CDR3 has 12 amino acids. The CDR3 DNA sequence: TGTGCCAGCAGCCGCCGGGGGGCTGGCTACACCTTC. Amino acids: CASSRRGAGYTF.

The chain employs TRBV28 and TRBJ2-6; no reliable D call. Trimming shortened V by 10 bases and J by 4 bases, and 5 bases separated the two germline ends. In germline, CDR1 is MDHEN, CDR2 SYDVKM. This CDR3 is 11 amino acids long. The DNA for the CDR3 is TGTGCCACCCAGGGGGCCAACGTCCTGACTTTC. Amino acid sequence: CATQGANVLTF.

The chain carries TRBV10-1 and TRBJ1-1; 9 bases fit TRBD1. This CDR3 comprises 16 residues. CDR1 WNHNN and CDR2 SYGVQD come from the germline V gene (reference sequence). Unmatched junction bases numbered 16, after V lost 9 bases and J lost 5 bases. As DNA, the CDR3 is TGCGCCAGTCATAGGGACAGGGCGTGTGCGAGGACTGAAGCTTTCTTT. The encoded protein is CASHRDRACARTEAFF.

The rearrangement uses TRBV5-6 and TRBJ1-5; weak D call: TRBD1 (6 bases). Germline V lookup: CDR1 SGHDT, CDR2 YYEEEE. CDR3 length: 17 amino acids. V dropped 0 bases and J dropped 6 bases, with 19 bases sitting between them. The CDR3 protein is CASSLASGQGYTQPQHF. The CDR3, as DNA: TGTGCCAGCAGCTTGGCGAGTGGCCAGGGGTACACTCAGCCCCAGCATTTT.

The chain has TRBV19 and TRBJ2-3; TRBD2 might be the D (5 bases). The germline V gene has CDR1 LNHDA and CDR2 SQIVND (reference sequence). V was trimmed by 5 bases and J by 5 bases, leaving 14 bases between them. The CDR3 sequence is 14 residues long. CDR3 sequence: CASSWRWAEDTQYF. The CDR3 DNA is TGTGCCAGTAGTTGGAGGTGGGCAGAAGATACGCAGTATTTT.